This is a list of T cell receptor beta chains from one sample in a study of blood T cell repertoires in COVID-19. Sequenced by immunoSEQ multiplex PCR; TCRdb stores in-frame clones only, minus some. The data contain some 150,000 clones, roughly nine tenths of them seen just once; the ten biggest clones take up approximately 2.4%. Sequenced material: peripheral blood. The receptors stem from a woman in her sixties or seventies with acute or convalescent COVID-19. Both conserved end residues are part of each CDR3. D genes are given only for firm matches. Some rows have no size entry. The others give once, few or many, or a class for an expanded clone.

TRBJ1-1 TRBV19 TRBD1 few TGTGCCAGTAGTCCAGGGGACAGGCCGAACACTGAAGCTTTCTTT CASSPGDRPNTEAFF
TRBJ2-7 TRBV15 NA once TGTGCCACCAGCAGAAAGGGGTACGAGCAGTACTTC CATSRKGYEQYF
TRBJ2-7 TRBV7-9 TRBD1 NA TGTGCCAGCAGCTTAGGTTTAGGGGGCCAGGCCTACGAGCAGTACTTC CASSLGLGGQAYEQYF
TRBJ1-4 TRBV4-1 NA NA TGCGCCAGCAGCCAAGGACAGTCAACTAATGAAAAACTGTTTTTT CASSQGQSTNEKLFF
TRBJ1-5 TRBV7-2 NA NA TGTGCCAGCAGCCCGGAAACCGCCGGGAATCAGCCCCAGCATTTT CASSPETAGNQPQHF
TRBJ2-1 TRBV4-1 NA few TGCGCCAGCAGCCAAGAATGGGCAGGGGTGGGCAATGAGCAGTTCTTC CASSQEWAGVGNEQFF
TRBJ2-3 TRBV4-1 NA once TGCGCCAGCAGCCAAGAACCCCCGCAACTTTACACAGATACGCAGTATTTT CASSQEPPQLYTDTQYF
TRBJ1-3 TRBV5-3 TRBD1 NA TGTGCCAGAAGCTTGGGAGGTATGGGACAGGGGATTTATACTGGAAACACCATATATTTT CARSLGGMGQGIYTGNTIYF
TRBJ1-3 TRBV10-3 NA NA TGTGCCATCAGTGAGTCAAGAGACTACTTTGTTTTT CAISESRDYFVF
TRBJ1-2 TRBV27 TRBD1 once TGTGCCAGCAGTCTGGGGGCAGGGGGAGCGTATGGCTACACCTTC CASSLGAGGAYGYTF
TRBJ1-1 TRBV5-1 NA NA TGCGCCAGCAGCCCCGACCCTAGGCAGGGTGGCACTGAAGCTTTCTTT CASSPDPRQGGTEAFF
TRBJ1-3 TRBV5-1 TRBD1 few TGCGCCAGCAGCCCTGGACTACAGGGGATCTCTGGAAACACCATATATTTT CASSPGLQGISGNTIYF
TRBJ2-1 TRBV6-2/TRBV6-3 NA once TGTGCCAGCAGTCCCCAAGACTATACCGAGCAGTTCTTC CASSPQDYTEQFF
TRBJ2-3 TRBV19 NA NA TGTGCCAGTAGTATAGGACTAGAAACAGATACGCAGTATTTT CASSIGLETDTQYF
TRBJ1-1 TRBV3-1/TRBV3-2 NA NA TGTGCCAGCACCGACCGGGGCACTGAAGCTTTCTTT CASTDRGTEAFF
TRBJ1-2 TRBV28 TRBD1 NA TGTGCCAGCAGAAAAACGACAGGGGGCGCGGGTGGCTACACCTTC CASRKTTGGAGGYTF
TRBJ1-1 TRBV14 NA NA TGTGCCAGCAGCCAAGTCGTCGCCAGGTATAACACTGAAGCTTTCTTT CASSQVVARYNTEAFF
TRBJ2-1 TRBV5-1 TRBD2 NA TGCGCCAGCAGCTTGGACGGGGGGGCATGGAATGAGCAGTTCTTC CASSLDGGAWNEQFF
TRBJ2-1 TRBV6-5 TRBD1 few TGTGCCACGGGCAGGGGGCTCTACAATGAGCAGTTCTTC CATGRGLYNEQFF
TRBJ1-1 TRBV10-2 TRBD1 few TGCGCCACGCGAGGCCAAGGACAGGAGAACACTGAAGCTTTCTTT CATRGQGQENTEAFF
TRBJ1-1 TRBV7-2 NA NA TGTGCCAGCAGCTTAATAGCGAGTACAGCCAGCCGCGACACTGAAGCTTTCTTT CASSLIASTASRDTEAFF
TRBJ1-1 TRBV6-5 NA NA TGTGCCAGCAGTTACGGAGGCACTGAAGCTTTCTTT CASSYGGTEAFF
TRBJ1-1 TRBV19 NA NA TGTGCCAGTAGTGCCAAAGCGAACACTGAAGCTTTCTTT CASSAKANTEAFF
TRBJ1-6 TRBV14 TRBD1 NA TGTGCCAGTGGCCTGACAGGGCGGTATTCACCCCTCCACTTT CASGLTGRYSPLHF
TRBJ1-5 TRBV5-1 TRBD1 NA TGCGCCAGCAGCTTGGGGGACAGCGGTCAGCCCCAGCATTTT CASSLGDSGQPQHF
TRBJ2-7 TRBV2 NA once TGTGCCAGCAGGGGCCGGACATCCGAGTACGCCTACGAGCAGTACTTC CASRGRTSEYAYEQYF
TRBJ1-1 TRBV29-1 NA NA TGCAGCGGGATGGGACATCTCATGAACACTGAAGCTTTCTTT CSGMGHLMNTEAFF
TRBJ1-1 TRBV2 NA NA TGTGCCAGCCTCAGTAACCCGAACACTGAAGCTTTCTTT CASLSNPNTEAFF
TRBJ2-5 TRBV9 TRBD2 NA TGTGCCAGCAGCGTATCCCCAGCGGGGGGCCCAGAGACCCAGTACTTC CASSVSPAGGPETQYF